These T cell receptor beta chains were read from a single sample in a study of post-analysis software for immune sequencing data. Using its own MiXCR run on the PCR reads, TCRdb lists one record per CDR3 protein. The sample lists hundreds of thousands of distinct CDR3 sequences, 53% occurring once. The sequencing sample was made of blood. These receptor sequences come from a girl under 18 with multiple sclerosis. The CDR3 runs from the conserved cysteine through the conserved F or W. Each record gives: V gene, CDR3 protein.

V: TRBV27; CDR3: CASSLSVRGQETQYF
V: TRBV9; CDR3: CASSVEPRLNEQFF
V: TRBV6-7; CDR3: CASRLREGVESNQPQHF
V: TRBV6-2/TRBV6-3; CDR3: CASSYSPTTRGNQPQHF
V: TRBV20-1; CDR3: CSAPEAGAHEQYF
V: TRBV5-1; CDR3: CASSPATDIYEQYF
V: TRBV29-1; CDR3: CNVEWGTSPVTQYF
V: TRBV28; CDR3: CASSLMGHYGYTF
V: TRBV5-1; CDR3: CASSWPGQGAPSDTQYF
V: TRBV20-1; CDR3: CSAPRAGGRGETQYF
V: TRBV20-1; CDR3: CSATFGNSDYEQYF
V: TRBV6-6; CDR3: CASSYLGGNQETQFF
V: TRBV7-6; CDR3: CASSLRQDYNEQFF
V: TRBV14; CDR3: CASSHKPPGSGAEQFF
V: TRBV2; CDR3: CASSEPTSGEETQYF
V: TRBV20-1; CDR3: CSASNWQVYNEQYF
V: TRBV29-1; CDR3: CSAASMGRGYTF
V: TRBV7-3; CDR3: CASSANRGGGQFF
V: TRBV11-1; CDR3: CASSLGAGDEQYF
V: TRBV28; CDR3: CASSFRGQRFTDTQYF
V: TRBV7-9; CDR3: CASSLGDSYNEQYF
V: TRBV5-8; CDR3: CASQTDMNTEAFF
V: TRBV7-9; CDR3: CASSLATCEQYF
V: TRBV7-2; CDR3: CASSPSWGGNEQFF
V: TRBV10-3; CDR3: CAISEPSGISYNEQFF
V: TRBV4-1; CDR3: CASSQADQWESGENIQYF
V: TRBV3-1; CDR3: CASSPSAGPGYTF